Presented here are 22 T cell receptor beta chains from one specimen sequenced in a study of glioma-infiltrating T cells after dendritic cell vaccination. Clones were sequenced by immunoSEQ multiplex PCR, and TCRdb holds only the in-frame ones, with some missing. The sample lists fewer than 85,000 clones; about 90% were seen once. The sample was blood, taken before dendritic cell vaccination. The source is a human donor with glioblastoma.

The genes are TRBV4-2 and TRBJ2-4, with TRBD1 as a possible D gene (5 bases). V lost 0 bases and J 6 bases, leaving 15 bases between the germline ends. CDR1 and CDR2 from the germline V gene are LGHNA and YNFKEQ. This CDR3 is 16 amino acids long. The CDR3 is CASSQDLKGYGNIQYF. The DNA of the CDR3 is TGTGCCAGCAGCCAAGATTTGAAGGGGTATGGAAACATTCAGTACTTC.

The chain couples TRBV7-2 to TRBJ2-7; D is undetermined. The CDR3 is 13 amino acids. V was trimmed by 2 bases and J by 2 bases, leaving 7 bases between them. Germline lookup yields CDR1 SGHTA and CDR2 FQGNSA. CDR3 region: CASSLPQTYEQYF. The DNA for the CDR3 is TGTGCCAGCAGCTTACCCCAAACCTACGAGCAGTACTTC.

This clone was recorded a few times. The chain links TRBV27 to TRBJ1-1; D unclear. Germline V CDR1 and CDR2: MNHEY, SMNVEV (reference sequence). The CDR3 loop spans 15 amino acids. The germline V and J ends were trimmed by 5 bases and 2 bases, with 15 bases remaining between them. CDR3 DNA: TGTGCCAGCAGTCTGGCGGGTGCGTACAACACTGAAGCTTTCTTT. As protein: CASSLAGAYNTEAFF.

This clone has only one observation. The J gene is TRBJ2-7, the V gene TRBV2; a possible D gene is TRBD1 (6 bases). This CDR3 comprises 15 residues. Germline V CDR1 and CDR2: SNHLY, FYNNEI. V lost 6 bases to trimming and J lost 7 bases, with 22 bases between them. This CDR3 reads CASRTNTDRAGEQYF. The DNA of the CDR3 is TGTGCCAGCAGGACTAATACGGACAGAGCCGGTGAGCAGTACTTC.

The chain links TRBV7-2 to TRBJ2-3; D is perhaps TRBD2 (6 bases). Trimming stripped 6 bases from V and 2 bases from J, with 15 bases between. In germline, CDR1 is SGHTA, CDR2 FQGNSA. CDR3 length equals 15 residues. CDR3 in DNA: TGTGCCAGCAGAAGACCGGGACTTCTCACAGATACGCAGTATTTT. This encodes CASRRPGLLTDTQYF.

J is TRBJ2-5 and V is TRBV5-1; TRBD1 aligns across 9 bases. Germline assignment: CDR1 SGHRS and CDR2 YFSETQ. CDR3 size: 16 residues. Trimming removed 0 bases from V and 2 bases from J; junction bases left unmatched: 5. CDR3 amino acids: CASSLGGTGIQETQYF. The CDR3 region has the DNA TGCGCCAGCAGCTTGGGGGGGACAGGGATACAAGAGACCCAGTACTTC.

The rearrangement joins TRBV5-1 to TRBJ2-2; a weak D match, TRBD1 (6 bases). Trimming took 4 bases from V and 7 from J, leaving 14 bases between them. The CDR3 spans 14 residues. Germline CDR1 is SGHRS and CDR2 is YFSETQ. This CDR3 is CASSLTGSGGELFF. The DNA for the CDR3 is TGCGCCAGCAGCCTTACAGGGTCGGGCGGGGAGCTGTTTTTT.

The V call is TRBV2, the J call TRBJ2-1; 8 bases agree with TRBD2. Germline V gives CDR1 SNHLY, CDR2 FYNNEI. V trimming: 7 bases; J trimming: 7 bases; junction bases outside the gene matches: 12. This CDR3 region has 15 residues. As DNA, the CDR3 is TGTGCCAGCACCCCAGGGAGCGGGAGATATAATGAGCAGTTCTTC. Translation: CASTPGSGRYNEQFF.

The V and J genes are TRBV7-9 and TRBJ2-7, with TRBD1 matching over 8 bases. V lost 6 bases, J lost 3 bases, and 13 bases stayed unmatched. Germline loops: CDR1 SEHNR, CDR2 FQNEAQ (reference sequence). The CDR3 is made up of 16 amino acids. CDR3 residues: CASRDLLGRGHYEQYF. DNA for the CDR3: TGTGCCAGCAGAGACCTTCTGGGCAGGGGGCACTACGAGCAGTACTTC.

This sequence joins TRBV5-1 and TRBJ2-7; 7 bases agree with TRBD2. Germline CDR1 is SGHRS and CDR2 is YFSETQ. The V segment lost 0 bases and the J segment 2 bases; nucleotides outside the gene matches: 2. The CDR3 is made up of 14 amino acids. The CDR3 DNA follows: TGCGCCAGCAGCTTGGATGGACTAGCCTACGAGCAGTACTTC. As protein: CASSLDGLAYEQYF.

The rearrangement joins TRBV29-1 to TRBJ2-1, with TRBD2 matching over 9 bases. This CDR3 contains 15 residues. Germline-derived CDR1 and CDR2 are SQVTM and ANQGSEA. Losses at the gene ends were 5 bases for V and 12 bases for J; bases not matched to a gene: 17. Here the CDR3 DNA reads TGCAGCGTTAGAGGCGGACTAGCGATCCTCATGGGGCAGTTCTTC. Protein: CSVRGGLAILMGQFF.

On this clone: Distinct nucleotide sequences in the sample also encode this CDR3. The CDR3 nucleotides read TGTGCCAGCAGGAAAGCGGGAGACACCTACGAGCAGTACTTC. This codes for CASRKAGDTYEQYF. V and J are TRBV5-8 and TRBJ2-7; TRBD2 aligns across 8 bases. Germline loops: CDR1 SGHTS, CDR2 YDEGEE. The CDR3 spans 14 residues. The V gene end was trimmed by 5 bases and the J gene end by 2 bases; junction bases not matched to a gene: 6.

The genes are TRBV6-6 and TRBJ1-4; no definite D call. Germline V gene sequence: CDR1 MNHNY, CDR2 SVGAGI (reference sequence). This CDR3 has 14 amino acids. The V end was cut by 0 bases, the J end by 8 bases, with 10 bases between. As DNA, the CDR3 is TGTGCCAGCAGTTACTCGGAGGGTCGGGAAAAACTGTTTTTT. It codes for CASSYSEGREKLFF.

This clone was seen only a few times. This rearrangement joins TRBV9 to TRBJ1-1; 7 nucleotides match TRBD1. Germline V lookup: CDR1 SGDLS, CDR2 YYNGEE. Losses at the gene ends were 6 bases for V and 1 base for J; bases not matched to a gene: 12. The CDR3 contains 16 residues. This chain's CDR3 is CASTQGGSRGNTEAFF. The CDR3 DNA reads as TGTGCCAGCACCCAAGGGGGCAGCCGAGGGAACACTGAAGCTTTCTTT.

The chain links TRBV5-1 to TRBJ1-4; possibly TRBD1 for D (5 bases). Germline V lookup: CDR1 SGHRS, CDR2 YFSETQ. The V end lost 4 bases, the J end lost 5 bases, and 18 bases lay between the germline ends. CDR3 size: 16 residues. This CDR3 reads CASSPGDSGKNEKLFF. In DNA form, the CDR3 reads TGCGCCAGCAGCCCCGGGGACTCTGGAAAAAATGAAAAACTGTTTTTT.

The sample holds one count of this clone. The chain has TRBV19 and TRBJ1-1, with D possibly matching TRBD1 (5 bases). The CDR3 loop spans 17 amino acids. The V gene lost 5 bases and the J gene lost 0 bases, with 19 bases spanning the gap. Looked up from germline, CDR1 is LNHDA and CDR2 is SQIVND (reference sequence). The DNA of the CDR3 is TGTGCCAGTAGTCCCTCTTTTTTAAGGGGCTTGAACACTGAAGCTTTCTTT. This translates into CASSPSFLRGLNTEAFF.

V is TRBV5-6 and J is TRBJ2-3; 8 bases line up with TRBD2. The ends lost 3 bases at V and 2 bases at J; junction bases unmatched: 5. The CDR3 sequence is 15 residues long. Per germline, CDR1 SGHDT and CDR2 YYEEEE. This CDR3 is CASSSRAGATDTQYF. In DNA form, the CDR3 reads TGTGCCAGCAGCTCCAGAGCGGGAGCCACAGATACGCAGTATTTT.

DNA of the CDR3: TGTGCCAGCAGTTACTCGGCAGGGTTGTACTTC. Translation gives CASSYSAGLYF. The chain is built from TRBV6-6 and TRBJ2-7; D is possibly TRBD1 (5 bases). The CDR3 length is 11 residues. CDR1 is MNHNY, CDR2 SVGAGI, per germline (reference sequence). The V end lost 0 bases, the J end lost 12 bases, and 9 bases lay between the germline ends.

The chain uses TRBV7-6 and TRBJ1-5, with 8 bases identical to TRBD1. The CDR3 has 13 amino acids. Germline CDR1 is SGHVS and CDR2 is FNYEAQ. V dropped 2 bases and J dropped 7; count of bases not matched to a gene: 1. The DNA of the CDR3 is TGTGCCAGCAGCTTACAGGGGGCACAGCCCCAGCATTTT. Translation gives CASSLQGAQPQHF.

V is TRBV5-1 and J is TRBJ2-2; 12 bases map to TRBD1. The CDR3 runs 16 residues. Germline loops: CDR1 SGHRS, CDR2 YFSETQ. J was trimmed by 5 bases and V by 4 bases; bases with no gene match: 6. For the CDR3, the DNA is TGCGCCAGCAGCCGGGGGACAGGGGGCGGAACCGGGGAGCTGTTTTTT. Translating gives CASSRGTGGGTGELFF.

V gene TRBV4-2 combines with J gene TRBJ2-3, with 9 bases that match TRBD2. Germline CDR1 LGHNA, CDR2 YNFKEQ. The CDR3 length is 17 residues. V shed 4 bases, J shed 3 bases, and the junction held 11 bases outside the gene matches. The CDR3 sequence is CASSPLSQAGGTDTQYF. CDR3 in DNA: TGTGCCAGCAGCCCCCTCTCCCAAGCGGGAGGTACAGATACGCAGTATTTT.

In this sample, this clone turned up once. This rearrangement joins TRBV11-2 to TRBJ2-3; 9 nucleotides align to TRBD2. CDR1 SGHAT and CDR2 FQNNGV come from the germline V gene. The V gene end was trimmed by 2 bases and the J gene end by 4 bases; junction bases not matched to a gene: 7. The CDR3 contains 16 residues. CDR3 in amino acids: CASSLIAGGRADTQYF. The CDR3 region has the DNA TGTGCCAGCAGCTTAATCGCGGGAGGGAGGGCAGATACGCAGTATTTT.